These 8 T cell receptor beta chains were all obtained from the same sample, sequenced in a study of graft-versus-host responses after intestinal transplantation. Their antigens remain unidentified. The data were produced by immunoSEQ multiplex PCR, yet TCRdb's version contains in-frame clones alone and is incomplete. The sample holds about 93,000 clones, over 85% seen once. Sequenced material: unstimulated CD8+ T cells sorted from spleen or lymph node cells, taken before intestinal transplant. All receptors come from a human donor who received an intestinal transplant.

The rearrangement uses TRBV19 and TRBJ2-1; unclear D gene. The CDR3 extends over 13 amino acids. Trimming cost V 5 bases and J 6 bases, with 11 bases left between them. Germline V CDR1 and CDR2: LNHDA, SQIVND (reference sequence). The CDR3 DNA reads as TGTGCCAGTAGTGTTGGAGCTATCAATGAGCAGTTCTTC. It translates to CASSVGAINEQFF.

V is TRBV28 and J is TRBJ2-2; D not resolved. Germline V gene lookup returns CDR1 MDHEN and CDR2 SYDVKM. The germline V and J ends were trimmed by 5 bases and 7 bases, with 23 bases remaining between them. This CDR3 has 17 residues. The CDR3 is CASSLNPSSRSGGELFF. The CDR3 DNA is TGTGCCAGCAGTCTAAATCCCAGCTCGCGGTCGGGCGGGGAGCTGTTTTTT.

The chain links TRBV19 to TRBJ2-7, with TRBD1 identical over 10 bases. There are 13 residues in the CDR3. J gave up 6 bases and V 6 bases, and 5 bases lay outside the gene matches. Germline V CDR1 and CDR2: LNHDA, SQIVND (reference sequence). Written as DNA, the CDR3 is TGTGCCAGTAGGGGGACAGGGGAGATCGAGCAGTACTTC. This codes for CASRGTGEIEQYF.

The V gene is TRBV29-1, the J gene TRBJ2-1; D is undetermined. The CDR3 consists of 14 residues. Trimming took off 4 bases at V and 7 bases at J, with 17 bases between the two ends. Germline V CDR1 and CDR2: SQVTM, ANQGSEA. CDR3 nucleotides: TGCAGCGTTGTCGGTTGGCGAGGCCGGAATGAGCAGTTCTTC. Translating it yields CSVVGWRGRNEQFF.

The genes are TRBV29-1 and TRBJ2-3; 9 positions match TRBD1. With 1 base clipped from V and 5 bases from J, the junction kept 10 bases outside the gene matches. The CDR3 is made up of 16 amino acids. CDR1 and CDR2 (germline): SQVTM, ANQGSEA. The CDR3 DNA sequence: TGCAGCGTTGAAGGCCCGGGACAGGGAATCATAGATACGCAGTATTTT. Its translation: CSVEGPGQGIIDTQYF.

The CDR3 region has the DNA TGCGCCAGCATCTCTTCCGGGACAGGGGCCGTCGAGCAGTACTTC. As protein: CASISSGTGAVEQYF. This chain connects TRBV10-2 to TRBJ2-7; 10 bases match TRBD1. This CDR3 has 15 amino acids. Germline CDR1 and CDR2: WSHSY and SAAADI. The V and J ends lost 7 bases and 6 bases, in that order; junction bases with no gene match: 12.

The V call is TRBV9, the J call TRBJ2-3; no clear D gene. There are 15 residues in the CDR3. V shed 2 bases and J shed 3 bases, with 13 bases lying between them. Germline loops: CDR1 SGDLS, CDR2 YYNGEE. In DNA form, the CDR3 reads TGTGCCAGCAGCGTGGCCGGGTTTGTTACAGATACGCAGTATTTT. This encodes CASSVAGFVTDTQYF.

The V and J genes are TRBV4-1 and TRBJ2-7; 8 bases agree with TRBD1. V gave up 3 bases and J gave up 6 bases; unmatched junction bases: 4. The CDR3 is 13 residues long. The V gene's germline CDR1 is MGHRA and CDR2 YSYEKL. This CDR3 reads CASSQDRAGEQYF. In nucleotides, the CDR3 is TGCGCCAGCAGCCAGGACAGGGCGGGCGAGCAGTACTTC.